The clone carrying this TCR beta chain was seen just once. The source of the sample is a study of blood T cell repertoires in COVID-19. Trimming removed 3 bases from V and 2 bases from J, with 13 bases in between. Germline V gives CDR1 SGHTA, CDR2 FQGNSA. The CDR3 covers 15 residues. Only in-frame clones appear in the TCRdb table, and some are missing; sequencing was by immunoSEQ multiplex PCR. The sample includes 150,000 to 200,000 clones, about 88% seen only once; the top ten take over 0.85%. Sequencing was done on a sample of peripheral blood. The chain is built from TRBV7-2 and TRBJ2-5, with D tentatively TRBD2 (6 bases). The receptor was isolated from a man aged 18 to 29 with acute or convalescent COVID-19. The CDR3 DNA reads as TGTGCCAGCAGCTTGGATAGCGGTCAACAAGAGACCCAGTACTTC. Translation gives CASSLDSGQQETQYF.